These 6 T cell receptor beta chains were sequenced from one sample in a study of blood T cells in healthy people across ages. Alongside a J-beta primer mix, a sample-barcoded 5' primer served in a second PCR lasting about 7 to 12 cycles. One entry per CDR3 protein, called by TCRdb with MiXCR from the 5' RACE reads. The table records some 1.4 million distinct CDR3 sequences, roughly 45% of them present only once. The sequenced sample consisted of blood. All receptors derive from a woman aged 18-30 years in good health.

J is TRBJ1-3 and V is TRBV18; D uncertain. The CDR3 is 14 amino acids. V lost 1 base and J lost 4, with 8 bases in between. Germline V gene sequence: CDR1 KGHSH, CDR2 LQKENI. CDR3 bases: TGTGCCAGCTCACCACAAGCAGGAGGAAACACCATATATTTT. Residues: CASSPQAGGNTIYF.

A note on this clonotype: Possible read error: a much larger clone is one base away. The V call is TRBV2, the J call TRBJ2-5, with 9 bases identical to TRBD1. This CDR3 is 15 amino acids long. The germline V gene has CDR1 SNHLY and CDR2 FYNNEI. The CDR3 is CASSAGTGYQGTQYF. Written as DNA, the CDR3 is TGTGCCAGCAGTGCTGGGACAGGGTATCAAGGGACCCAGTACTTC.

CDR3 sequence: CASSSGLAGPQETQYF. In DNA, the CDR3 is TGCGCCAGCAGCTCGGGACTAGCGGGCCCCCAAGAGACCCAGTACTTC. The gene calls are TRBV5-1 and TRBJ2-4; 12 bases align to TRBD2. Gene TRBJ2-5 matches the end of the DNA better, so the J call may be wrong. The V gene's germline CDR1 is SGHRS and CDR2 YFSETQ. The CDR3 runs to 16 residues.

This clonotype was detected only a few times. The chain joins TRBV4-1 to TRBJ1-2, with D perhaps matching TRBD1 (6 bases). Germline values: CDR1 MGHRA, CDR2 YSYEKL. CDR3 length: 15 amino acids. Trimming shortened V by 0 bases and J by 3 bases, and 11 bases separated the two germline ends. CDR3: CASSQEQGPHYGYTF. As DNA, the CDR3 is TGCGCCAGCAGCCAAGAACAGGGACCACACTATGGCTACACCTTC.

This clonotype showed up just a few times. The CDR3 sequence: CASTDSGRTVYEQYF. CDR3 DNA: TGTGCCAGCACCGACAGCGGCAGAACCGTCTACGAGCAGTACTTC. The rearrangement uses TRBV6-5 and TRBJ2-7; D might be TRBD1 or TRBD2, each matching 5 bases. Trimming removed 7 bases from V and 3 bases from J, with 19 bases in between. This CDR3 is built from 15 residues. Germline V gene lookup returns CDR1 MNHEY and CDR2 SVGAGI.

A few counts support this clonotype. V usage is TRBV20-1 and J usage is TRBJ2-7; D perhaps matches TRBD1 (5 bases). The CDR3 is 15 residues long. Germline V gene lookup returns CDR1 DFQATT and CDR2 SNEGSKA (reference sequence). The V gene lost 6 bases and the J gene lost 2 bases, with 20 bases spanning the gap. The CDR3 bases are TGCAGTGCGTCTATTACGAGTACAGGCGCCTACGAGCAGTACTTC. Amino acids: CSASITSTGAYEQYF.